The TCR beta chain described here comes from a study of shared clonotypes between healthy human individuals. This clone was counted between two and nine times. Per germline, CDR1 LNHDA and CDR2 SQIVND (reference sequence). Trimming shortened V by 7 bases and J by 4 bases, and 13 bases separated the two germline ends. There are 13 residues in the CDR3. Profiling relied on immunoSEQ multiplex PCR, and the TCRdb table lists in-frame clones only, not all of them. The sample holds roughly 700,000 clones, 74% seen once. The genes are TRBV19 and TRBJ1-1; D is uncertain. Sequenced sample: memory CD4+ T cells sorted from blood. Specified subset: CD45RA-negative fraction. The receptor's source is a woman in her twenties or thirties in good health. CDR3 amino acids: CASIRARSTEAFF. DNA of the CDR3: TGTGCCAGTATTCGGGCACGGAGCACTGAAGCTTTCTTT. The variable domain in full, with the rest retrieved from reference TRBV19 and TRBJ1-1, is DGGITQSPKYLFRKEGQNVTLSCEQNLNHDAMYWYRQDPGQGLRLIYYSQIVNDFQKGDIAEGYSVSREKKESFPLTVTSAQKNPTAFYLCASIRARSTEAFFGQGTRLTVV.